Presented here are 19 T cell receptor beta chains from one specimen sequenced in a study of CD8 T cells in Susac syndrome. Reverse transcription of about 0.5 to 1 ug RNA was performed with random hexamers. TCRdb re-derived calls from the immunoSEQ multiplex PCR reads in MiXCR, one entry per CDR3 protein. Here the sample spans approximately 100,000 distinct CDR3 sequences, around 90% being singletons. The sample comprised CD8+ T cells from PBMCs. These TCRs come from a human donor in good health.

V is TRBV20-1 and J is TRBJ1-6; 8 bases map to TRBD1. The trim removed 3 bases at V and 7 bases at J, leaving 5 bases unmatched. The CDR3 has 14 amino acids. Germline CDR1 DFQATT, CDR2 SNEGSKA (reference sequence). CDR3 sequence: CSASGDRGNSPLHF. In DNA, the CDR3 is TGCAGTGCTAGCGGAGACAGGGGCAATTCACCCCTCCACTTT.

The rearrangement links TRBV18 to TRBJ2-7; TRBD2 matches at 9 bases. CDR1 is KGHSH, CDR2 LQKENI, per germline. This CDR3 is built from 14 residues. Trimming took 2 bases from V and 6 from J; bases not matched to a gene: 5. Here the CDR3 DNA reads TGTGCCAGCTCACCATTAGCGGGAGAGGGCGAGCAGTACTTC. Translated, it gives CASSPLAGEGEQYF.

The CDR3 protein is CASSPNTGLWADTQYF. The CDR3 DNA reads TGCGCCAGCAGCCCCAACACAGGTTTGTGGGCAGATACGCAGTATTTT. The chain employs TRBV4-1 and TRBJ2-3, with D possibly matching TRBD1 (5 bases). The CDR3 length is 16 residues. Per germline, CDR1 MGHRA and CDR2 YSYEKL. V was shortened by 4 bases and J by 4 bases, with 18 bases between the two germline ends.

J is TRBJ2-7 and V is TRBV19; D possibly corresponds to TRBD1 (5 bases). The length of the CDR3 is 14 residues. Germline values: CDR1 LNHDA, CDR2 SQIVND (reference sequence). Trimming shortened V by 5 bases and J by 0 bases, and 11 bases separated the two germline ends. This CDR3 is CASSWGGSSYEQYF. As DNA, the CDR3 is TGTGCCAGTAGTTGGGGCGGCAGCTCCTACGAGCAGTACTTC. The entire variable domain, with the rest obtained from reference TRBV19 and TRBJ2-7, is as follows: DGGITQSPKYLFRKEGQNVTLSCEQNLNHDAMYWYRQDPGQGLRLIYYSQIVNDFQKGDIAEGYSVSREKKESFPLTVTSAQKNPTAFYLCASSWGGSSYEQYFGPGTRLTVT.

This clonotype was counted once. The chain combines TRBV29-1 with TRBJ2-2, with D possibly matching TRBD2 (7 bases). This CDR3 has 13 residues. CDR1 is SQVTM and CDR2 is ANQGSEA in the germline V gene. Trimming took 5 bases from V and 6 from J, leaving 13 bases between them. Written as DNA, the CDR3 is TGCAGCGTTTCGGGGGGCGCCGCCGGGGAGCTGTTTTTT. Translation gives CSVSGGAAGELFF.

The rearrangement links TRBV27 to TRBJ2-1; D may be TRBD1 (6 bases). Germline loops: CDR1 MNHEY, CDR2 SMNVEV (reference sequence). The V and J ends lost 1 base and 0 bases respectively, with 13 bases between them. CDR3 length: 17 residues. The CDR3 loop is CASSLWDTRSSYNEQFF. The CDR3 region has the DNA TGTGCCAGCAGTTTATGGGACACGAGAAGCTCCTACAATGAGCAGTTCTTC.

The J gene is TRBJ2-7, the V gene TRBV6-2 or TRBV6-3, with no clear D. Trimming removed 0 bases from V and 5 bases from J, with 2 bases in between. CDR1 and CDR2 from the germline V gene are MNHEY and SVGEGT. This CDR3 has 11 amino acids. CDR3 amino acids: CASSYSNEQYF. The CDR3 bases are TGTGCCAGCAGTTACTCTAACGAGCAGTACTTC.

The rearrangement links TRBV3-1 to TRBJ1-1, with TRBD1 matching over 8 bases. The germline gives CDR1 LGHDT, CDR2 YNNKEL (reference sequence). This CDR3 has 19 residues. The trim removed 2 bases at V and 0 bases at J, leaving 14 bases unmatched. The CDR3 loop is CASSQPPGGPERMNTEAFF. CDR3 DNA: TGTGCCAGCAGCCAACCCCCAGGGGGCCCTGAGAGGATGAACACTGAAGCTTTCTTT.

The CDR3 nucleotides read TGCAGCGTTGACGATGCGGGCGGGCCATCCACAGATACGCAGTATTTT. Amino acids: CSVDDAGGPSTDTQYF. This chain connects TRBV29-1 to TRBJ2-3, with D possibly TRBD2 on 5 matching bases. Germline CDR1 and CDR2: SQVTM and ANQGSEA. CDR3 length: 16 amino acids. V lost 3 bases, J lost 2 bases, and 18 bases lay in between.

V and J are TRBV7-9 and TRBJ2-5, with TRBD2 as a possible D gene (7 bases). This CDR3 is built from 15 residues. CDR1 is SEHNR, CDR2 FQNEAQ, per germline (reference sequence). Trimming pared 1 base from V and 4 bases from J, leaving 13 bases between. The CDR3 loop reads CASSLEVGGPETQYF. The CDR3 bases are TGTGCCAGCAGCTTAGAAGTGGGGGGGCCAGAGACCCAGTACTTC.

The V gene is TRBV28, the J gene TRBJ1-3; tentative D call: TRBD1 (5 bases). Germline V lookup: CDR1 MDHEN, CDR2 SYDVKM. V gave up 3 bases and J gave up 0 bases, with 9 bases separating them. CDR3 size: 15 residues. CDR3 coding DNA: TGTGCCAGCAGTTTCGGGGGACTCTCTGGAAACACCATATATTTT. Its translation is CASSFGGLSGNTIYF.

The chain has TRBV20-1 and TRBJ1-1; D is unresolved. Trimming left V 3 bases short and J 2 bases short, with 4 bases between. The CDR3 loop spans 11 amino acids. Germline V lookup: CDR1 DFQATT, CDR2 SNEGSKA (reference sequence). This CDR3 reads CSASFNTEAFF. The CDR3 DNA reads TGCAGTGCTAGTTTCAACACTGAAGCTTTCTTT.

V usage is TRBV20-1 and J usage is TRBJ1-5, with D tentatively TRBD1 (5 bases). This CDR3 comprises 14 residues. Germline V gene data show CDR1 as DFQATT and CDR2 as SNEGSKA (reference sequence). This CDR3 reads CSAGSRAFNQPQHF. The CDR3 DNA reads TGCAGCGCTGGGAGCAGGGCGTTCAATCAGCCCCAGCATTTT.

J is TRBJ1-1 and V is TRBV11-2; D is uncertain. The CDR3 loop spans 12 amino acids. V was shortened by 3 bases and J by 7 bases, with 9 bases between the two germline ends. CDR1 is SGHAT and CDR2 is FQNNGV in the germline V gene. The CDR3 loop reads CASSFNRNEAFF. The DNA of the CDR3 is TGTGCCAGCAGCTTTAACAGAAATGAAGCTTTCTTT. Full variable domain (missing parts from reference TRBV11-2 and TRBJ1-1): EAGVAQSPRYKIIEKRQSVAFWCNPISGHATLYWYQQILGQGPKLLIQFQNNGVVDDSQLPKDRFSAERLKGVDSTLKIQPAKLEDSAVYLCASSFNRNEAFFGQGTRLTVV.

This clonotype was counted a few times. The V and J genes are TRBV5-6 and TRBJ2-5, with 11 bases fitting TRBD2. CDR3 length: 15 amino acids. Germline V lookup: CDR1 SGHDT, CDR2 YYEEEE. The V gene end was trimmed by 3 bases and the J gene end by 1 base; junction bases not matched to a gene: 2. DNA for the CDR3: TGTGCCAGCAGCTCCCTAGCGGGGGGCCAAGAGACCCAGTACTTC. Translating gives CASSSLAGGQETQYF.

The gene calls are TRBV27 and TRBJ2-3; D is uncertain. Germline CDR1 is MNHEY and CDR2 is SMNVEV (reference sequence). Trimming took 2 bases from V and 2 from J, leaving 17 bases between them. This CDR3 region has 17 residues. This CDR3 reads CASSLNYLADYTDTQYF. As DNA, the CDR3 is TGTGCCAGCAGTTTAAATTATCTGGCGGATTACACAGATACGCAGTATTTT.

DNA of the CDR3: TGTGCCAGCAGTTGGAGCCAGGGTCGGGCTTTCTTT. This gives the protein CASSWSQGRAFF. The rearrangement links TRBV11-2 to TRBJ1-1; TRBD1 might be the D (5 bases). Germline CDR1 is SGHAT and CDR2 is FQNNGV. CDR3 length: 12 residues. Trimming stripped 6 bases from V and 11 bases from J, with 16 bases between.

This CDR3 is CASSLPGLTYGYTF. CDR3 coding DNA: TGTGCCAGCAGCTTACCGGGGCTAACCTATGGCTACACCTTC. V is TRBV7-2 and J is TRBJ1-2, with D possibly being TRBD1 (5 bases). The CDR3 consists of 14 residues. Per germline, CDR1 SGHTA and CDR2 FQGNSA. Trimming pared 2 bases from V and 4 bases from J, leaving 11 bases between.

The chain links TRBV7-2 to TRBJ2-1, with 12 bases fitting TRBD2. The CDR3 loop spans 17 amino acids. The germline V gene encodes CDR1 SGHTA and CDR2 FQGNSA. Unmatched junction bases numbered 8, after V lost 2 bases and J lost 6 bases. CDR3 DNA: TGTGCCAGCAGCTTAATGGGGGGGACTAGCGGGTTCAATGAGCAGTTCTTC. As protein: CASSLMGGTSGFNEQFF. Complete variable domain (other parts from reference TRBV7-2 and TRBJ2-1): GAGVSQSPSNKVTEKGKDVELRCDPISGHTALYWYRQSLGQGLEFLIYFQGNSAPDKSGLPSDRFSAERTGGSVSTLTIQRTQQEDSAVYLCASSLMGGTSGFNEQFFGPGTRLTVL.